This entry features one T cell receptor beta chain sequence. Its antigen is unidentified. This entry comes from a study of radiation and T cells in renal cell carcinoma. Time point: blood 4 weeks post-SBRT, at nephrectomy. Treatment indicated: 15 Gy SBRT to primary tumor, nephrectomy 4 weeks later. Nephrectomy followed 15 Gy stereotactic body radiation by 4 weeks. The tumor was a clear cell renal cell carcinoma. Generated by immunoSEQ multiplex PCR, the TCRdb table keeps only in-frame clones and is missing some. The sample records about 90,000 clones, around 80% being singletons. Broader study findings: Without pretreatment biopsies, baseline tumor clonotype presence was undetermined. In blood, top tumor clones expanded by 2 weeks, shrinking by 4.

Germline CDR1 LNHDA, CDR2 SQIVND (reference sequence). V was clipped by 3 bases and J by 6 bases, with 11 bases between them. The CDR3 has 13 residues. This chain connects TRBV19 to TRBJ1-2; no reliable D call. This receptor was taken from a man aged 60 to 69 with renal cell carcinoma. Sequenced here: blood, sampled from a patient whose treatment included radiotherapy and nephrectomy. The CDR3 DNA sequence: TGTGCCAGTAGTATTGGTAGGGAACATGGCTACACCTTC. Encoded protein: CASSIGREHGYTF.